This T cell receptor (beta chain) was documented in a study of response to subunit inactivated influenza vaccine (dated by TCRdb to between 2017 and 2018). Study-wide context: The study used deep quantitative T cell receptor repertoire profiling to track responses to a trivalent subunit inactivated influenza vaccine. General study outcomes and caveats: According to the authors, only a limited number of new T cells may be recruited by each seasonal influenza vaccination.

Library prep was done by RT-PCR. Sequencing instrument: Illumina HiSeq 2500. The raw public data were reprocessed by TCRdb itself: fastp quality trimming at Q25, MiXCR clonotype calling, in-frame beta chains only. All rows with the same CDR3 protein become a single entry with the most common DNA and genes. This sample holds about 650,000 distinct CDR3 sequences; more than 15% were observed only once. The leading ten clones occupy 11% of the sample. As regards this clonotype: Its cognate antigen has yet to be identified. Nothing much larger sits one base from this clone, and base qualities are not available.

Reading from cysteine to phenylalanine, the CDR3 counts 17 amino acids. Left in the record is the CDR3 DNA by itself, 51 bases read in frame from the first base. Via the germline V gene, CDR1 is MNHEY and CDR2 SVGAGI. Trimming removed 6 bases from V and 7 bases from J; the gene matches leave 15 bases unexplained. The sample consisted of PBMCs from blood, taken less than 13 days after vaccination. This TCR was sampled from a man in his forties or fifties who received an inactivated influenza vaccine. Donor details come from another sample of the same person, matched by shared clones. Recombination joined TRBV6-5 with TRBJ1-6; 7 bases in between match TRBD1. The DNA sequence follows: TGTGCCAGCAGCTATCTAGGGGGCGGAAGTCAAAATTCACCCCTCCACTTT. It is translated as CASSYLGGGSQNSPLHF.